The 15 T cell receptor beta chains presented below share a single source sample, sequenced in a study of T cell clonality in common variable immunodeficiency. Repertoires were generated with immunoSEQ multiplex PCR, while TCRdb's copy carries only in-frame clones and drops some. This sample comprises fewer than 70,000 clones, none seen once only. Sequenced sample: peripheral blood mononuclear cells. These receptors were collected from a person aged 18-70 years in good health.

This clone was seen a handful of times. Read coverage stops 3 residues before the CDR3 terminus; the germline J gene supplies the remainder. This sequence joins TRBV2 and TRBJ2-7; 8 nucleotides match TRBD1. J gave up 3 bases and V 9 bases, and 1 base lay outside the gene matches. The CDR3 loop spans 11 amino acids. Germline CDR1 and CDR2: SNHLY and FYNNEI. The covered CDR3 bases are TGTGCCAGGGACAGGGTCTACGAG. Protein sequence: CARDRVYE. The CDR3 in full is CARDRVYEQYF.

This clone was seen repeatedly, ten times or more. The DNA ends 3 residues before the CDR3 does, and the rest of the CDR3 is filled in from the germline J gene. The J gene is TRBJ2-3, the V gene TRBV28; 8 bases align to TRBD2. This CDR3 has 18 amino acids. In germline, CDR1 is MDHEN, CDR2 SYDVKM. Trimming removed 6 bases from V and 2 bases from J; junction bases left unmatched: 16. Incomplete CDR3 DNA: TGTGCCAGCAGCACAACCGACGGACTAGCTGGCTACACAGATACG. Translation: CASSTTDGLAGYTDT. The whole CDR3 sequence is CASSTTDGLAGYTDTQYF.

This clone was observed at least ten times. The read halts 3 residues ahead of the CDR3 end, with the missing end drawn from the germline J gene. V gene TRBV20-1 combines with J gene TRBJ2-1, with 11 positions matching TRBD2. The CDR3 runs to 14 residues. V was pared by 5 bases and J by 7 bases, with 7 bases of the junction left unmatched. Germline V gene data show CDR1 as DFQATT and CDR2 as SNEGSKA (reference sequence). The sequenced part of the CDR3 DNA is TGCAGTGCTCAATTGACTAGCGGGATTAATGAG. This sequence encodes CSAQLTSGINE. The whole CDR3 protein reads CSAQLTSGINEQFF.

This clone was detected ten times or more. With the read ending 3 residues before the CDR3 end, the germline J gene is used to fill in that end. The chain recombines TRBV11-3 with TRBJ2-7; 8 bases align to TRBD1. The germline gives CDR1 SGHNT, CDR2 YENEEA. This CDR3 contains 15 residues. Losses at the gene ends were 4 bases for V and 2 bases for J; bases not matched to a gene: 7. The covered CDR3 bases are TGTGCCAGCAGCTCCGGGACAGGCTTCACCTACGAG. It specifies CASSSGTGFTYE. In full, the CDR3 reads CASSSGTGFTYEQYF.

In its sample, this clone was seen many times. The missing CDR3 end, 3 residues past where the read stops, is filled in from the germline J gene. This chain connects TRBV7-2 to TRBJ2-2; 13 nucleotides line up with TRBD2. There are 15 residues in the CDR3. Trimming removed 5 bases from V and 6 bases from J; junction bases left unmatched: 3. The germline V gene encodes CDR1 SGHTA and CDR2 FQGNSA. This CDR3 reads CASSTGLAGPGELFF. The sequenced CDR3 bases are TGTGCCAGCAGCACGGGACTAGCGGGACCCGGGGAG. The full variable domain, completed using reference TRBV7-2 and TRBJ2-2, is GAGVSQSPSNKVTEKGKDVELRCDPISGHTALYWYRQSLGQGLEFLIYFQGNSAPDKSGLPSDRFSAERTGGSVSTLTIQRTQQEDSAVYLCASSTGLAGPGELFFGEGSRLTVL.

This clone was seen at least ten times. Read data end 3 residues before the CDR3 end; the end is taken from the germline J gene. The chain is built from TRBV19 and TRBJ1-2; 7 positions agree with TRBD1. V lost 4 bases and J lost 2; bases outside the gene matches: 4. In germline, CDR1 is LNHDA, CDR2 SQIVND (reference sequence). CDR3 length equals 14 residues. The covered CDR3 bases are TGTGCCAGTAGTACGGGACAGAACAACTATGGC. It encodes CASSTGQNNYG. The full-length CDR3 reads as CASSTGQNNYGYTF.

This clone appeared many times. Partial CDR3 DNA: TGTGCCAGCAGTATCTCCCGGACTAGCGGGAGTTCTGAG. Its translation is CASSISRTSGSSE. The full CDR3 sequence reads CASSISRTSGSSEQFF. The V gene is TRBV27, the J gene TRBJ2-1, with 13 positions matching TRBD2. The read terminates 3 residues ahead of where the CDR3 ends, so the germline J gene completes it. After removal of 5 bases from V and 9 bases from J, the junction contained 10 bases not matched to a gene. Germline-derived CDR1 and CDR2 are MNHEY and SMNVEV (reference sequence). The CDR3 is 16 residues long.

This clone was detected ten times or more. Read coverage stops 3 residues before the CDR3 terminus; the germline J gene supplies the remainder. This same CDR3 is encoded by further DNA sequences in the sample. V gene TRBV7-6 combines with J gene TRBJ2-5; D is possibly TRBD2 (6 bases). The length of the CDR3 is 14 residues. V lost 9 bases and J 0 bases, leaving 14 bases between the germline ends. Germline loops: CDR1 SGHVS, CDR2 FNYEAQ. The CDR3 here is CASGQGLHQETQYF. The sequenced part of the CDR3 DNA is TGTGCCAGTGGCCAGGGACTGCACCAAGAGACC. The whole variable domain, remainder taken from reference TRBV7-6 and TRBJ2-5, is GAGVSQSPRYKVTKRGQDVALRCDPISGHVSLYWYRQALGQGPEFLTYFNYEAQQDKSGLPNDRFSAERPEGSISTLTIQRTEQRDSAMYRCASGQGLHQETQYFGPGTRLLVL.

This clone was counted ten times or more. The read falls 3 residues short of the CDR3 end, and the missing part is taken from the germline J gene. The chain carries TRBV4-2 and TRBJ2-7; 14 nucleotides agree with TRBD2. The CDR3 is 16 residues long. Germline CDR1 reads LGHNA; CDR2 reads YNFKEQ. J gave up 5 bases and V 3 bases, and 6 bases lay outside the gene matches. The CDR3 spells CASSHAGTSGSDEQYF. Partial CDR3 DNA: TGTGCCAGCAGCCACGCCGGGACTAGCGGGAGCGACGAG.

In this sample, this clone turned up many times. The read terminates 3 residues before the CDR3 end, so the remaining end is supplied by the germline J gene. This chain connects TRBV18 to TRBJ1-2; D gene uncertain. Germline lookup yields CDR1 KGHSH and CDR2 LQKENI. The ends were cut back, 3 bases at V and 3 bases at J, with 8 bases in the middle. This CDR3 contains 13 residues. The CDR3 DNA, read in part, is TGTGCCAGCTCACCTGGCCCTGACTATGGC. Its protein is CASSPGPDYG. From start to end, the CDR3 is CASSPGPDYGYTF.

At least ten counts were recorded for this clone. The read halts 3 residues ahead of the CDR3 end, with the missing end drawn from the germline J gene. V gene TRBV20-1 combines with J gene TRBJ2-5, with 9 bases aligning to TRBD2. The CDR3 is made up of 15 amino acids. The junction had 11 bases not matched to a gene; V was cut back by 4 bases and J by 5 bases. The germline gives CDR1 DFQATT, CDR2 SNEGSKA (reference sequence). The CDR3 DNA, read in part, is TGCAGTGCTACCAGGGTAGCGGGAGACGTGGAGACC. Translated: CSATRVAGDVET. The CDR3 in its entirety is CSATRVAGDVETQYF.

This clone was counted at least ten times. Read sequence stops 3 residues before the CDR3 end, and the germline J gene provides the missing end. This chain links TRBV29-1 with TRBJ2-1, with 15 bases matching TRBD2. Looked up from germline, CDR1 is SQVTM and CDR2 is ANQGSEA. The junction had 7 bases not matched to a gene; V was cut back by 4 bases and J by 9 bases. CDR3 length equals 15 residues. The DNA read from the CDR3 is TGCAGCGTTGTTGGAGGGGGACTAGCGGGAGGTGAG. Translating gives CSVVGGGLAGGE. The full CDR3 sequence reads CSVVGGGLAGGEQFF.

This clone was seen at least ten times. The read gets to within 3 residues of the CDR3 end, and the germline J gene fills in the rest. V usage is TRBV6-2 or TRBV6-3 and J usage is TRBJ2-7, with no clear D. This CDR3 region has 14 residues. V lost 5 bases to trimming and J lost 4 bases, with 15 bases between them. Germline V gene sequence: CDR1 MNHEY, CDR2 SVGEGT. The CDR3 protein is CASSEAESRYEQYF. Incomplete CDR3 DNA: TGTGCCAGCAGTGAGGCAGAATCGCGGTACGAG.

In this sample, this clone turned up many times. The CDR3 extends 3 residues past the end of the read, so its final part is completed from the germline J gene. The V gene is TRBV5-1, the J gene TRBJ2-5; TRBD2 agrees at 15 bases. Trimming cost V 0 bases and J 5 bases; bases outside gene matches: 5. This CDR3 region has 17 residues. CDR1 and CDR2 (germline): SGHRS, YFSETQ. The CDR3 reads CASSLGTSGRGLETQYF. The DNA read from the CDR3 is TGCGCCAGCAGCTTGGGGACTAGCGGGAGGGGATTGGAGACC.

This clone was seen ten or more times. The read stops 3 residues short of the end of the CDR3; the missing end is completed from the germline J gene. J is TRBJ1-2 and V is TRBV20-1; D perhaps matches TRBD1 (6 bases). Trimming removed 1 base at V and 5 bases at J, with 11 bases between. CDR1 DFQATT and CDR2 SNEGSKA come from the germline V gene (reference sequence). The CDR3 runs 13 residues. The sequenced CDR3 bases are TGCAGTGCTAGAGGACAGGAAGGGTATGGC. Its protein is CSARGQEGYG. The full-length CDR3 reads as CSARGQEGYGYTF.